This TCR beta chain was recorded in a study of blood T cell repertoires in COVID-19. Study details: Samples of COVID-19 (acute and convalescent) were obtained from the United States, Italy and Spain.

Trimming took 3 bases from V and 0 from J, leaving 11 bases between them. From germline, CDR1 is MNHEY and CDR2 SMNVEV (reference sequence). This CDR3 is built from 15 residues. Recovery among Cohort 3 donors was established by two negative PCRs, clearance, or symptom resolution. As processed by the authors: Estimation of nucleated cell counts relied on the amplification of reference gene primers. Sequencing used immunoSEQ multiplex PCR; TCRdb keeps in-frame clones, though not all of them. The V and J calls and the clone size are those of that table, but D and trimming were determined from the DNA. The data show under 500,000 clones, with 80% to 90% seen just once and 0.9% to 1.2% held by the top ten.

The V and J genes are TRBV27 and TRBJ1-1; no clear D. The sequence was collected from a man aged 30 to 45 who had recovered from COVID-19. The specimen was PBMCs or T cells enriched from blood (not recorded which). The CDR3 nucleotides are TGTGCCAGCAGTTTTTTTGGGCACATGAACACTGAAGCTTTCTTT. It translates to CASSFFGHMNTEAFF.